The T cell receptor (beta chain) under discussion was sequenced for a study of regulatory T cells in long-lasting Graves disease. Looking at the study overall: Positivity for TSH receptor antibodies plus over 5 years of antithyroid drugs meant persistent Graves' disease.

Described time point: persistent/refractory GD, antithyroid drugs over 5 years with positive TRAb. Extracted RNA from PBMCs served as the source of the TCR library. Graves' disease diagnosis was established per American Thyroid Association guidelines. Roughly 9.9-milliliter peripheral blood samples went into EDTA tubes. Arm-PCR of CDR3 regions and iRepertoire HTBI primers were used to build TCR beta libraries. TCRdb re-called the multiplex PCR reads with MiXCR, one entry per CDR3 protein. The sample has roughly 400,000 distinct CDR3 sequences, around 20% seen once. The CDR3 spans 20 residues. Trimming took 6 bases from V and 6 from J; bases not matched to a gene: 25. Looked up from germline, CDR1 is MNHNS and CDR2 is SASEGT.

The chain is built from TRBV6-1 and TRBJ2-1, with 8 nucleotides matching TRBD2. The sample consisted of peripheral blood mononuclear cells (PBMCs), taken when the disease was refractory, from a patient treated with antithyroid drugs. This receptor was identified in a female donor with Graves disease. This chain's CDR3 is CASSDPVAGPGLVSRNEQFF. The DNA of the CDR3 is TGTGCCAGCAGCGACCCTGTCGCGGGACCGGGACTAGTCTCCCGCAATGAGCAGTTCTTC.